This T cell receptor (beta chain) was identified in a study of blood T cell repertoires in COVID-19. About the study: Nucleic acid was either cDNA or gDNA, and it came from T cells, B-cell-depleted T cells, or PBMCs.

V lost 8 bases and J 4 bases, leaving 9 bases between the germline ends. Germline-derived CDR1 and CDR2 are SGHTA and FQGNSA. The CDR3 is 12 residues long. Authors' methods: Cell counts per sample came from amplifying reference gene primers. The data were produced by immunoSEQ multiplex PCR, yet TCRdb's version contains in-frame clones alone and is incomplete. V and J calls and clone size are as listed in that table; D and trimming were resolved from the DNA. The sample includes 20,000 or so clones, 70% to 90% of them seen just once. This clonotype was sampled from a man aged 80 or over with acute or convalescent COVID-19. The chain couples TRBV7-2 to TRBJ2-1; D is possibly TRBD2 (6 bases). What was sequenced was peripheral blood. This chain's CDR3 is CASGGRYNEQFF. Written as DNA, the CDR3 is TGTGCCAGCGGGGGGAGGTACAATGAGCAGTTCTTC.